This passage covers 16 T cell receptor beta chains from one sample sequenced in a study of vaccination effects on CD4 cells after COVID-19. Which antigens these TCRs recognize remains unknown. Viral peptide pool expansion of antigen-specific CD4+ T cells preceded sequencing in the ViraFEST assay. Culture proceeded for about ten days, and CD4+ T cells were then isolated. A positive SARS-CoV-2 PCR test fell between March and December 2020. The table came from immunoSEQ multiplex PCR; TCRdb's copy has only in-frame clones and leaves some out. The table lists around 47,000 clones, roughly 80% of them singletons. This sample comprised CD4+ T cells from PBMCs cultured with a peptide pool, obtained before COVID-19 vaccination. The receptors here all came from a human donor who had a prior SARS-CoV-2 infection.

V and J are TRBV5-4 and TRBJ2-7; 10 bases are shared with TRBD2. Germline-derived CDR1 and CDR2 are SGHNT and YYREEE (reference sequence). Unmatched junction bases numbered 7, after V lost 0 bases and J lost 4 bases. This CDR3 is built from 16 residues. CDR3 nucleotides: TGTGCCAGCAGCTTGGAGTTCTCTAGCGGGGGATACGAGCAGTACTTC. This encodes CASSLEFSSGGYEQYF.

The CDR3 nucleotides are TGTGCCAGCTCACCACTATCCGGAAACTATGGCTACACCTTC. As protein: CASSPLSGNYGYTF. V gene TRBV18 combines with J gene TRBJ1-2; unclear D gene. The CDR3 is made up of 14 amino acids. With 1 base removed from V and 2 bases from J, the gap between germline ends came to 8 bases. From germline, CDR1 is KGHSH and CDR2 LQKENI. The whole variable domain, remainder taken from reference TRBV18 and TRBJ1-2, is NAGVMQNPRHLVRRRGQEARLRCSPMKGHSHVYWYRQLPEEGLKFMVYLQKENIIDESGMPKERFSAEFPKEGPSILRIQQVVRGDSAAYFCASSPLSGNYGYTFGSGTRLTVV.

This chain uses TRBV20-1 with TRBJ1-2; no definite D call. CDR1 and CDR2 from the germline V gene are DFQATT and SNEGSKA (reference sequence). CDR3 length equals 12 residues. CDR3 amino acids: CSVSETNYGYTF. DNA of the CDR3: TGCAGCGTTAGTGAAACTAACTATGGCTACACCTTC.

This sequence joins TRBV5-4 and TRBJ1-3; 8 bases fit TRBD1. Losses at the gene ends were 4 bases for V and 0 bases for J; bases not matched to a gene: 9. The germline CDR1 and CDR2 sequences are SGHNT and YYREEE (reference sequence). The CDR3 runs 17 residues. CDR3 sequence reads: CASSRGQGQSSGNTIYF. CDR3 in DNA: TGTGCCAGCAGCCGCGGACAGGGCCAAAGCTCTGGAAACACCATATATTTT.

This clone was seen more than once but under ten times. The chain couples TRBV4-2 to TRBJ1-5; D gene unclear. Germline V gives CDR1 LGHNA, CDR2 YNFKEQ. This CDR3 comprises 15 residues. The V end lost 1 base, the J end lost 0 bases, and 7 bases lay between the germline ends. The CDR3, as DNA: TGTGCCAGCAGCCAAGTCAGAAATAGCAATCAGCCCCAGCATTTT. Its translation: CASSQVRNSNQPQHF.

The V gene is TRBV29-1, the J gene TRBJ2-5; TRBD1 might be the D (6 bases). V lost 6 bases, J lost 8 bases, and 16 bases lay in between. Germline CDR1 reads SQVTM; CDR2 reads ANQGSEA. The CDR3 runs 12 residues. CDR3 protein: CSVGHTRGTQYF. CDR3 DNA: TGCAGCGTGGGACATACCCGGGGTACCCAGTACTTC.

This clone was seen once. V is TRBV6-1 and J is TRBJ2-1; D not certain. This CDR3 is 12 amino acids long. Deletions cut 2 bases from V and 4 bases from J, with 3 bases between. The germline V gene encodes CDR1 MNHNS and CDR2 SASEGT. In DNA form, the CDR3 reads TGTGCCAGCAGTGAAAGGTACAATGAGCAGTTCTTC. As protein: CASSERYNEQFF.

The CDR3 region has the DNA TGTGCCAGCAGCTTGTTGTGGAGGGAGGGAGAGCAGTACTTC. Residues: CASSLLWREGEQYF. This rearrangement joins TRBV5-8 to TRBJ2-7; 7 bases match TRBD2. With 1 base clipped from V and 7 bases from J, the junction kept 8 bases outside the gene matches. The CDR3 contains 14 residues. Germline CDR1 SGHTS, CDR2 YDEGEE.

This CDR3 is CASSPYSPNEQFF. As DNA, the CDR3 is TGTGCCAGCTCCCCCTACTCCCCCAATGAGCAGTTCTTC. The chain employs TRBV18 and TRBJ2-1, with D uncertain. Per germline, CDR1 KGHSH and CDR2 LQKENI. CDR3 size: 13 residues. The V end lost 6 bases, the J end lost 6 bases, and 12 bases lay between the germline ends.

The J gene is TRBJ1-2, the V gene TRBV4-2, with 10 bases matching TRBD1. The CDR3 loop spans 16 amino acids. Losses at the gene ends were 2 bases for V and 5 bases for J; bases not matched to a gene: 8. The germline V gene has CDR1 LGHNA and CDR2 YNFKEQ. CDR3 loop: CASSQLTGGASYGYTF. DNA for the CDR3: TGTGCCAGCAGCCAACTGACAGGGGGCGCCTCTTATGGCTACACCTTC.

This chain uses TRBV6-5 with TRBJ2-7; perhaps D is TRBD1 or TRBD2 (5 bases each). Germline-derived CDR1 and CDR2 are MNHEY and SVGAGI. V was pared by 8 bases and J by 2 bases, with 19 bases between. This CDR3 has 15 amino acids. CDR3 sequence: CASRTTGTFAYEQYF. The DNA of the CDR3 is TGTGCCAGCCGGACGACCGGGACGTTCGCCTACGAGCAGTACTTC.

This clone has a handful of counts. V gene TRBV7-2 combines with J gene TRBJ2-1; no firm D call. The CDR3 totals 13 residues. V lost 1 base and J 8 bases, leaving 9 bases between the germline ends. The germline CDR1 and CDR2 sequences are SGHTA and FQGNSA. The chain's CDR3 is CASSLGATYEQFF. The CDR3 DNA sequence: TGTGCCAGCAGCTTAGGAGCGACATATGAGCAGTTCTTC.

J is TRBJ2-7 and V is TRBV19; tentatively, D is TRBD1 (5 bases). Deletions cut 4 bases from V and 0 bases from J, with 10 bases between. The CDR3 length is 14 residues. Per the germline V gene, CDR1 is LNHDA and CDR2 is SQIVND (reference sequence). CDR3: CASSKQGPSYEQYF. DNA of the CDR3: TGTGCCAGTAGTAAGCAGGGTCCCTCCTACGAGCAGTACTTC.

A remark on this clone: Germline is not matched at one junction end, which may reflect a read error. The chain combines TRBV6-1 with TRBJ1-2; TRBD1 is a possible D gene (6 bases). CDR1 MNHNS and CDR2 SASEGT come from the germline V gene. This CDR3 region has 14 residues. DNA of the CDR3: TGTGCCAGCAGCGAAGGTGTAGGGGGGTATGGCTACACCTTC. It yields the protein CASSEGVGGYGYTF.

The genes are TRBV6-5 and TRBJ2-2; D is unclear. CDR3 length: 13 amino acids. The V gene's germline CDR1 is MNHEY and CDR2 SVGAGI. V lost 6 bases, J lost 4 bases, and 9 bases lay in between. The CDR3 reads CASRPTVTGELFF. CDR3 in DNA: TGTGCCAGCAGGCCCACAGTCACCGGGGAGCTGTTTTTT.

The J gene is TRBJ2-5, the V gene TRBV7-9; TRBD1 is a possible D gene (5 bases). This CDR3 has 13 amino acids. CDR1 and CDR2 (germline): SEHNR, FQNEAQ (reference sequence). Trimming shortened V by 6 bases and J by 6 bases, and 14 bases separated the two germline ends. The CDR3 region is CASRPVDSKTQYF. The CDR3 nucleotides read TGTGCCAGCAGACCCGTCGACAGCAAGACCCAGTACTTC. Supplemented by reference TRBV7-9 and TRBJ2-5, the full variable domain reads DTGVSQNPRHKITKRGQNVTFRCDPISEHNRLYWYRQTLGQGPEFLTYFQNEAQLEKSRLLSDRFSAERPKGSFSTLEIQRTEQGDSAMYLCASRPVDSKTQYFGPGTRLLVL.